Listed below are T cell receptor beta chains from one sample, sequenced in a study of blood T cell repertoires in COVID-19. The assay was immunoSEQ multiplex PCR, and TCRdb's table has in-frame clones only and misses some. The sample has some 400,000 clones, 80% to 90% seen once; the top ten hold 8.5% to 12%. The sample taken for sequencing was peripheral blood. The receptors shown here come from a woman in her 30s with COVID-19, enrolled during active disease. Each CDR3 is given with its conserved first and last residue. D genes are given only for firm matches. Expanded clones get a size class; other rows say once, few or many, or leave the size out.

TRBD1,NA,TRBJ2-3,TRBV11-3,TGTGCCAGCAGCAGCCGGGACAGGGTAGATACGCAGTATTTT,CASSSRDRVDTQYF
TRBD2,NA,TRBJ2-1,TRBV6-2/TRBV6-3,TGTGCCAGCAGTTACCGTTCGTCTTGGCGGGAGGTCTACAATGAGCAGTTCTTC,CASSYRSSWREVYNEQFF
TRBD2,few,TRBJ2-1,TRBV6-5,TGTGCCAGCAGCGGACTAGCGGGCCTCAATGAGCAGTTCTTC,CASSGLAGLNEQFF
NA,NA,TRBJ2-5,TRBV20-1,TGCAGTGCTAGTTGGGGCGTTGAAGAGACCCAGTACTTC,CSASWGVEETQYF
NA,NA,TRBJ1-2,TRBV2,TGTGCCAGCAGTGAATGGGGCCTCTATGGCTACACCTTC,CASSEWGLYGYTF
NA,NA,TRBJ2-7,TRBV29-1,NA,CSVSSGSTSGEQYF
TRBD1,NA,TRBJ2-5,TRBV5-4,TGTGCCAGCAGGAAGGTGGACAGGGGTCAAGAGACCCAGTACTTC,CASRKVDRGQETQYF
TRBD1,NA,TRBJ2-5,TRBV24-1,TGTGCCACCAGCGGTTGGACAGGGGACGGGACCCAGTACTTC,CATSGWTGDGTQYF
NA,NA,TRBJ2-1,TRBV7-9,TGTGCCAGCAGCTTATTAGAGGAGCAGTTCTTC,CASSLLEEQFF
NA,NA,TRBJ1-6,TRBV21-1,TGTGCCAGCAGCAGGGCGGGCTCCTATAATTCACCCCTCCACTTT,CASSRAGSYNSPLHF
TRBD2,NA,TRBJ2-3,TRBV7-3,TGTGCCAGCAGCTTAACCCGGAGGGCTAGCGGGAGGGGTGATACGCAGTATTTT,CASSLTRRASGRGDTQYF
NA,NA,TRBJ1-1,TRBV3-1/TRBV3-2,TGTGCCAGCAGCCTTGGCACAGCTTCCCCAGCTTTCTTT,CASSLGTASPAFF
NA,NA,TRBJ2-7,TRBV28,TGTGCCAGCAGCTCCCGGGATCCCTACGAGCAGTACTTC,CASSSRDPYEQYF
TRBD2,NA,TRBJ2-1,TRBV6-5,TGTGCCAGCACCGACGGGGCTAGCGGGAGTCCCGGGGGGTTCTTC,CASTDGASGSPGGFF
NA,NA,TRBJ2-5,TRBV21-1,TGTGCCAGCAGCCCCCCCCCGAGACAGGGCCCCGAGACCCAGTACTTC,CASSPPPRQGPETQYF
TRBD1,NA,TRBJ2-7,TRBV7-3,TGTGCCAGCAGCTTATACAGGGGACGGGAGCAGTACTTC,CASSLYRGREQYF
NA,few,TRBJ2-7,TRBV6-5,TGTGCCAGCAGTTACTTACGTGGGGCTGGGGAGCAGTACTTC,CASSYLRGAGEQYF
NA,NA,TRBJ2-7,TRBV6-6,TGTGCCAGCAGTTACCCCGACCAGAGGTACGAGCAGTACTTC,CASSYPDQRYEQYF
TRBD2,NA,TRBJ2-5,TRBV24-1,TGTGCCACCAGTGATACGACCATAGCGGGAACGCAGACCCAGTACTTC,CATSDTTIAGTQTQYF
NA,NA,TRBJ2-2,TRBV27,TGTGCCAGTAGCGGAGGGAACACCGGGGAGCTGTTTTTT,CASSGGNTGELFF